This T cell receptor beta chain stems from a study of monozygotic twins with inflammatory bowel disease. Overall study results and limits: Discrimination among different T cell subtypes was not achievable. IBD patients shared fewer clonotypes with other individuals than healthy twins, especially patients with disease activity signs.

The CDR3 is 14 amino acids. Germline lookup yields CDR1 MNHEY and CDR2 SVGEGT. TCRdb reworked the 5' RACE reads into one entry per CDR3 protein, no DNA. The repertoire table contains approximately 200,000 distinct CDR3 sequences. Regarding this clonotype: Its antigen remains unidentified.

This clonotype was sampled from a human donor with ulcerative colitis or Crohn's disease, or a healthy co-twin of an affected twin (not recorded which). Source material: blood. This chain joins TRBV6-2 or TRBV6-3 and TRBJ2-5. Here the CDR3 reads CASRWSGYQETQYF.